This T cell receptor beta chain emerged from a study of blood T cell repertoires in COVID-19. Overall study: Recovered status applied to Cohort 3 donors who had two consecutive negative PCRs. It also applied to those with clearance or with symptom resolution. T cells, B-cell-depleted T cells, or PBMCs supplied cDNA or gDNA.

Clones were sequenced by immunoSEQ multiplex PCR, and TCRdb holds only the in-frame ones, with some missing. The sample lists 250,000 to 300,000 clones, about 88% occurring once. Germline CDR1 and CDR2: MDHEN and SYDVKM. The V gene end was trimmed by 10 bases and the J gene end by 4 bases; junction bases not matched to a gene: 9. The CDR3 consists of 14 residues. The table lists this clone with a count of one. Those enrolled, adults aged 18 to 89 years, came from 24 US areas. The sample consisted of PBMCs or T cells enriched from blood (not recorded which). The chain joins TRBV28 to TRBJ1-5; 8 bases agree with TRBD1. The TCR sequence derives from a woman aged 55-69 years in a cohort exposed to, infected with or recovered from COVID-19 (not recorded which). The CDR3 is CATWTGRSNQPQHF. For the CDR3, the DNA is TGTGCCACCTGGACAGGGCGAAGTAATCAGCCCCAGCATTTT. The full variable domain, in which reference TRBV28 and TRBJ1-5 provide the parts outside the CDR3, is DVKVTQSSRYLVKRTGEKVFLECVQDMDHENMFWYRQDPGLGLRLIYFSYDVKMKEKGDIPEGYSVSREKKERFSLILESASTNQTSMYLCATWTGRSNQPQHFGDGTRLSIL.